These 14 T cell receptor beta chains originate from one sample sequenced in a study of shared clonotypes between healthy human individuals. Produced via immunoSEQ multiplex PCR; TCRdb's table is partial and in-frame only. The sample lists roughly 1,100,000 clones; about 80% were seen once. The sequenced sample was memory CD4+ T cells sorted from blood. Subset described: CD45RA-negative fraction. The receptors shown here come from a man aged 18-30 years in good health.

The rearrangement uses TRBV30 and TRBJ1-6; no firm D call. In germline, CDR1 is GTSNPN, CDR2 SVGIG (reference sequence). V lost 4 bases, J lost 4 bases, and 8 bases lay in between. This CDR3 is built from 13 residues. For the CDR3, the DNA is TGTGCCTGGACAAGAGATTATAATTCACCCCTCCACTTT. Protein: CAWTRDYNSPLHF. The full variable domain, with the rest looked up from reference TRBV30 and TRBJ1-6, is SQTIHQWPATLVQPVGSPLSLECTVEGTSNPNLYWYRQAAGRGLQLLFYSVGIGQISSEVPQNLSASRPQDRQFILSSKKLLLSDSGFYLCAWTRDYNSPLHFGNGTRLTVT.

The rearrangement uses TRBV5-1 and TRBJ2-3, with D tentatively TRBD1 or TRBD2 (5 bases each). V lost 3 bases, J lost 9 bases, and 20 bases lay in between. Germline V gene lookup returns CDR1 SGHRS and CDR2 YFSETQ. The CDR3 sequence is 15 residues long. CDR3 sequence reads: CASSSPGAPSGTQYF. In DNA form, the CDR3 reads TGCGCCAGCAGCTCCCCTGGGGCCCCGTCGGGAACGCAGTATTTT.

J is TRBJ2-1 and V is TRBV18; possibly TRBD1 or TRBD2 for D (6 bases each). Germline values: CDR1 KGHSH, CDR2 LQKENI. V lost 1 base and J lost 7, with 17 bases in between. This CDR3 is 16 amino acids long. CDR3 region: CASSPQVQGTGNEQFF. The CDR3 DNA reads TGTGCCAGCTCACCACAGGTCCAGGGGACTGGAAATGAGCAGTTCTTC. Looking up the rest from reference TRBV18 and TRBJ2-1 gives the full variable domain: NAGVMQNPRHLVRRRGQEARLRCSPMKGHSHVYWYRQLPEEGLKFMVYLQKENIIDESGMPKERFSAEFPKEGPSILRIQQVVRGDSAAYFCASSPQVQGTGNEQFFGPGTRLTVL.

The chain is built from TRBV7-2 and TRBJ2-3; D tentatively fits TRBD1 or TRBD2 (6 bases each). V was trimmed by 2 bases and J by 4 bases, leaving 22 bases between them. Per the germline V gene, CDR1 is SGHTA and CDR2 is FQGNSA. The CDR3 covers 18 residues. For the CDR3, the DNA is TGTGCCAGCAGCTTATCATCTGGGGGCGCCCGGGGGTCAGATACGCAGTATTTT. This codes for CASSLSSGGARGSDTQYF.

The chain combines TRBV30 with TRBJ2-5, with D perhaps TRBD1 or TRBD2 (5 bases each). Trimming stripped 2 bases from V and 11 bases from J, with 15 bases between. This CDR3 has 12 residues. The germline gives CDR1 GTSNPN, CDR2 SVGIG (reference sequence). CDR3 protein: CAWSPGIREQYF. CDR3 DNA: TGTGCCTGGAGTCCAGGGATTAGGGAGCAGTACTTC.

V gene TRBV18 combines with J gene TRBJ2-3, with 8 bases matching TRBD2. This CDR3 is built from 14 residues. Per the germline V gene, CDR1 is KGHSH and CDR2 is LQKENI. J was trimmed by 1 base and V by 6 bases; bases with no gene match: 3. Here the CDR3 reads CASSSGGGTDTQYF. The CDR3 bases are TGTGCCAGCTCCTCGGGAGGGGGCACAGATACGCAGTATTTT.

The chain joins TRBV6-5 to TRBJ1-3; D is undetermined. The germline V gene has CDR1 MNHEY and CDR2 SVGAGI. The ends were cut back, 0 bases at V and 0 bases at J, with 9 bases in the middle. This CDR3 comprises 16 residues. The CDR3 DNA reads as TGTGCCAGCAGTTACTCATGGAGTTTCTCTGGAAACACCATATATTTT. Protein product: CASSYSWSFSGNTIYF.

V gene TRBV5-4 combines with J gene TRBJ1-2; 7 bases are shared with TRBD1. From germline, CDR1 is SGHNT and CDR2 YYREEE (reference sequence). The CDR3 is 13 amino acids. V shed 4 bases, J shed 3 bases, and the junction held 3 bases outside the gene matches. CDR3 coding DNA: TGTGCCAGCAGCCGTGGGACAGACTATGGCTACACCTTC. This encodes CASSRGTDYGYTF.

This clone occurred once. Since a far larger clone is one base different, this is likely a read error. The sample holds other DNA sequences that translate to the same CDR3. Here the CDR3 DNA reads TGTGCCCTAGCGGGGAACTCCTACGAGCAGTATTTC. Its protein is CALAGNSYEQYF. The V and J genes are TRBV30 and TRBJ2-7; 9 bases line up with TRBD2. The CDR3 is made up of 12 amino acids. Germline CDR1 and CDR2: GTSNPN and SVGIG (reference sequence).

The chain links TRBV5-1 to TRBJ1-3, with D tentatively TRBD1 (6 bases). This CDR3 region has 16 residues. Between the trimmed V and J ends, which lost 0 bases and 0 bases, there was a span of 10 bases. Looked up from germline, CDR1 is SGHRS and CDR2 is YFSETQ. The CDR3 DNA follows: TGCGCCAGCAGCTTGGAAGGGACAAACTCTGGAAACACCATATATTTT. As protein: CASSLEGTNSGNTIYF.

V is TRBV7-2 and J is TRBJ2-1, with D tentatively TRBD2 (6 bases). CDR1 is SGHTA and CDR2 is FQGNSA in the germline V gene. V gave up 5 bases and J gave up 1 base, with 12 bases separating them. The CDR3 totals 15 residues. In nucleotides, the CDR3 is TGTGCCAGCAGCCCAGACGGAGGGTCCTACAATGAGCAGTTCTTC. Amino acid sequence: CASSPDGGSYNEQFF. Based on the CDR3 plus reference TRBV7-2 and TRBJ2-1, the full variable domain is GAGVSQSPSNKVTEKGKDVELRCDPISGHTALYWYRQSLGQGLEFLIYFQGNSAPDKSGLPSDRFSAERTGGSVSTLTIQRTQQEDSAVYLCASSPDGGSYNEQFFGPGTRLTVL.

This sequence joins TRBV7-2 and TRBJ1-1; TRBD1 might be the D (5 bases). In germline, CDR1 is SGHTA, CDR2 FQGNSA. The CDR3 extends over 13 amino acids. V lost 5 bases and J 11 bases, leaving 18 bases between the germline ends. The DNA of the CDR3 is TGTGCCAGCAGCGACCGGGACGGTAGACGGGCTTTCTTT. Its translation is CASSDRDGRRAFF.

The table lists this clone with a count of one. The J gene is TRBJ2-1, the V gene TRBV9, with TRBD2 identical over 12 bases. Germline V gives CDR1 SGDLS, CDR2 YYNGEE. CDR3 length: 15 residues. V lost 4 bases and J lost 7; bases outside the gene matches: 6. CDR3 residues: CASSTSGRSDNEQFF. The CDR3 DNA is TGTGCCAGCAGCACTAGCGGGAGGTCCGATAATGAGCAGTTCTTC.

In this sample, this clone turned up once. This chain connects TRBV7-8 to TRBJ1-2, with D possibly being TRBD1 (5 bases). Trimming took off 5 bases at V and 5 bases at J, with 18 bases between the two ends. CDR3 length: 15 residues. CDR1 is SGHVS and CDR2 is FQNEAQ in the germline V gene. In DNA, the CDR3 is TGTGCCAGCAGCGTCGGCGGGGCAGGAAAATATGGCTACACCTTC. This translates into CASSVGGAGKYGYTF. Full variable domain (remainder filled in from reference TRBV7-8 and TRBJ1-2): GAGVSQSPRYKVAKRGQDVALRCDPISGHVSLFWYQQALGQGPEFLTYFQNEAQLDKSGLPSDRFFAERPEGSVSTLKIQRTQQEDSAVYLCASSVGGAGKYGYTFGSGTRLTVV.